The rows below give T cell receptor beta chains drawn from one sample of a study of radiotherapy plus CTLA-4 blockade in lung cancer. The method was immunoSEQ multiplex PCR; TCRdb's version includes in-frame clones alone and lacks a portion of them. The sample includes 100,000 or so clones, over 75% of them seen just once. The material sequenced was peripheral blood, taken from a patient treated with radiotherapy plus ipilimumab. Receptors originate from a human donor with non-small cell lung cancer that progressed on radiotherapy plus ipilimumab. CDR3s include the opening cysteine and the closing phenylalanine or tryptophan. The D gene is left open where the match is weak. Part of the rows lack a size; the others show once, few, many or a class for expanded clones.

>NA|TRBJ2-5|TRBV7-8|TRBD1
TGTGCCAGCAGCTTGGGACAGGGCCTGGGGGAGACCCAGTACTTC
CASSLGQGLGETQYF
>NA|TRBJ2-1|TRBV5-1|TRBD1
TGCGCCAGCAGCCCGGGACAGGGGCATCCCCTCTCCTACAATGAGCAGTTCTTC
CASSPGQGHPLSYNEQFF
>NA|TRBJ1-2|TRBV5-6|NA
TGTGCCAGCAGCTTGACGGAACAGGGCCTAGATGGCTACACCTTC
CASSLTEQGLDGYTF
>NA|TRBJ1-5|TRBV7-9|NA
TGTGCCAGCAGCTCAGCCCTCCCAGGGGATCAGCCCCAGCATTTT
CASSSALPGDQPQHF
>NA|TRBJ2-1|TRBV5-1|NA
TGCGCCAGCAGCTTGGGACAGCTCTACAATGAGCAGTTCTTC
CASSLGQLYNEQFF
>NA|TRBJ2-7|TRBV5-6|NA
TGTGCCAGCCTTAGACAGCCAGACTACGAGCAGTACTTC
CASLRQPDYEQYF
>NA|TRBJ1-1|TRBV6-6|TRBD1
TGTGCCAGCAGTAACCGGGACAGGTCGAACACTGAAGCTTTCTTT
CASSNRDRSNTEAFF
>NA|TRBJ1-3|TRBV19|NA
TGTGCCAGCCGGTTCTCTGGAAACACCATATATTTT
CASRFSGNTIYF
>NA|TRBJ1-1|TRBV29-1|NA
TGCGCTGCGATGGGGCAGCCGAACACTGAAGCTTTCTTT
CAAMGQPNTEAFF
>NA|TRBJ1-1|TRBV23-1|TRBD1
TGCGCCAGCAGTCAATGCCCCAGGGGGCGCCGAGTGAACACTGAAGCTTTCTTT
CASSQCPRGRRVNTEAFF
>NA|TRBJ2-5|TRBV30|NA
TGTGCCTGGAGAGCGGGTAAACGACGGACCCTCTCCGACGGAGAGACCCAGTACTTC
CAWRAGKRRTLSDGETQYF
>few|TRBJ1-6|TRBV6-1|NA
TGTGCCAGCAGAAGCGCCGTCCAGAATTCACCCCTCCACTTT
CASRSAVQNSPLHF
>NA|TRBJ2-7|TRBV7-9|NA
TGTGCCAGCAGCCACACAGGGAGTTACGAGCAGTACTTC
CASSHTGSYEQYF
>NA|TRBJ1-2|TRBV7-2|TRBD1
TGTGCCAGCAGCCCATGGACAGGGGGCGGTGGCTACACCTTC
CASSPWTGGGGYTF